This T cell receptor (beta chain) emerged from a study of blood T cell repertoires in COVID-19. Study at large: COVID-19 samples from acute and convalescent phases originated in the United States, Italy and Spain. The analysed material was cDNA or gDNA that came from T cells, B-cell-depleted T cells, or PBMCs.

Data came from immunoSEQ multiplex PCR; TCRdb stores just in-frame clones and leaves some out. The sample has roughly 57,000 clones, 85% to 95% seen once. A note on this clone: This specimen includes other DNA sequences encoding the same CDR3.

CDR1 SNHLY and CDR2 FYNNEI come from the germline V gene. The CDR3 covers 15 residues. Trimming removed 2 bases from V and 1 base from J, with 11 bases in between. The sample was peripheral blood. This chain connects TRBV2 to TRBJ1-1; D might be TRBD1 (5 bases). This clonotype originated in a human donor in a cohort sampled during active COVID-19. CDR3: CASSELGRANTEAFF. CDR3 nucleotides: TGTGCCAGCAGTGAACTGGGCAGGGCGAACACTGAAGCTTTCTTT.